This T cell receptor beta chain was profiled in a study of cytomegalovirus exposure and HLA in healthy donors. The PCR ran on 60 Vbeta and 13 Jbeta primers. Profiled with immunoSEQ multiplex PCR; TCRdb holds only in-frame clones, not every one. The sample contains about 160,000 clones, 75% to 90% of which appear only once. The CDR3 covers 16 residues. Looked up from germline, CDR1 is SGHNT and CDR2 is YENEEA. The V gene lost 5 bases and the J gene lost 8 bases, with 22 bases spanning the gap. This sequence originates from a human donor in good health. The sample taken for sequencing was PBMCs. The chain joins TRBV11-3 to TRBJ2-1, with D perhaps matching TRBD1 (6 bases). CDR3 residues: CASSTGLRGPVDEQFF. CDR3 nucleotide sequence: TGTGCCAGCAGCACAGGGTTACGAGGTCCGGTTGATGAGCAGTTCTTC. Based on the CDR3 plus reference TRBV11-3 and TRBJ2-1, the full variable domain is EAGVVQSPRYKIIEKKQPVAFWCNPISGHNTLYWYLQNLGQGPELLIRYENEEAVDDSQLPKDRFSAERLKGVDSTLKIQPAELGDSAVYLCASSTGLRGPVDEQFFGPGTRLTVL.